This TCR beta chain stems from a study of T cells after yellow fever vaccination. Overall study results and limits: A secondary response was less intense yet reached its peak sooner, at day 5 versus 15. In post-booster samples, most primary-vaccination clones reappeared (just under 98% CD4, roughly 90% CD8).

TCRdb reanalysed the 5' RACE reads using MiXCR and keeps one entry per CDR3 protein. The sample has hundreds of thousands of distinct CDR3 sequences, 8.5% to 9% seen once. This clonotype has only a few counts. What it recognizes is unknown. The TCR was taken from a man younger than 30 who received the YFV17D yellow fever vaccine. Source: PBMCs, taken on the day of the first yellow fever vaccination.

CDR3 DNA: TGTGCCATCAATCCGACAGGACGTGGATACGAGCAGTACTTC. Its protein is CAINPTGRGYEQYF. The genes are TRBV10-3 and TRBJ2-7; a possible D gene is TRBD1 (6 bases). V lost 7 bases and J lost 4, with 17 bases in between. Germline lookup yields CDR1 ENHRY and CDR2 SYGVKD. CDR3 length: 14 residues.